These 31 T cell receptor beta chains came from one sample sequenced in a study of cytomegalovirus exposure and HLA in healthy donors (dated by TCRdb to the late 2010s). Library generation was performed with the immunoSEQ multiplex PCR assay. Entries here come from immuneACCESS through TCRdb and include only in-frame sequences with V and J called. Some clones fail to appear in such tables; in the studies checked, an unresolved V gene covers under half of the shortfall, and the cause of the remainder is unknown. The sample yields about 140,000 clones; approximately 91% were counted once. The leading ten clones occupy 0.6% to 0.8% of the sample. The sample taken for sequencing was PBMCs. The receptors derive from a man between 18 and 35 years old in good health and CMV-seronegative.

This clone has a single count. The V call is TRBV7-9, the J call TRBJ2-7; no clear D gene. The V end was cut by 1 base, the J end by 4 bases, with 5 bases between. Germline V CDR1 and CDR2: SEHNR, FQNEAQ (reference sequence). The CDR3 consists of 12 residues. DNA for the CDR3: TGTGCCAGCAGCTTAGTATCTTACGAGCAGTACTTC. Translation gives CASSLVSYEQYF. The whole variable domain, filled in from reference TRBV7-9 and TRBJ2-7, reads DTGVSQNPRHKITKRGQNVTFRCDPISEHNRLYWYRQTLGQGPEFLTYFQNEAQLEKSRLLSDRFSAERPKGSFSTLEIQRTEQGDSAMYLCASSLVSYEQYFGPGTRLTVT.

The chain links TRBV5-4 to TRBJ2-1, with 7 nucleotides matching TRBD2. The germline V gene encodes CDR1 SGHNT and CDR2 YYREEE (reference sequence). J gave up 8 bases and V 2 bases, and 7 bases lay outside the gene matches. The CDR3 is 14 amino acids. Written as DNA, the CDR3 is TGTGCCAGCAGCTTAAGACTAGCCACCGATGAGCAGTTCTTC. Translating gives CASSLRLATDEQFF.

This chain connects TRBV5-4 to TRBJ2-6; 8 bases line up with TRBD1. The germline V gene encodes CDR1 SGHNT and CDR2 YYREEE (reference sequence). V lost 3 bases to trimming and J lost 0 bases; unmatched junction nucleotides: 8. The CDR3 has 18 amino acids. The CDR3 sequence is CASSSGDRLSSGANVLTF. DNA of the CDR3: TGTGCCAGCAGCTCAGGGGACAGGCTCTCCTCTGGGGCCAACGTCCTGACTTTC.

This chain joins TRBV21-1 and TRBJ2-7; the table's D call, TRBD1, was not checked against the DNA. TRBV21-1 is flagged as a pseudogene. This CDR3 spans 18 amino acids. This CDR3 is CASSKALIRTERTYEQYF. CDR3 coding DNA: TGTGCCAGCAGCAAAGCGCTCATCAGGACAGAAAGAACCTACGAGCAGTACTTC.

This clone was seen only a few times. This chain links TRBV6-5 with TRBJ2-7, with D possibly being TRBD2 (6 bases). CDR3 size: 14 residues. The germline CDR1 and CDR2 sequences are MNHEY and SVGAGI. V gave up 2 bases and J gave up 0 bases, with 8 bases separating them. This chain's CDR3 is CASSYETSSYEQYV. The DNA of the CDR3 is TGTGCCAGCAGTTACGAGACTAGCTCCTACGAGCAGTACGTC.

This sequence joins TRBV11-2 and TRBJ1-2; 10 bases fit TRBD1. The CDR3 spans 15 residues. Germline CDR1 is SGHAT and CDR2 is FQNNGV. V was pared by 5 bases and J by 7 bases, with 10 bases of the junction left unmatched. CDR3 sequence reads: CASSDRRTGGFGYTF. In DNA form, the CDR3 reads TGTGCCAGCAGCGATCGACGGACAGGGGGTTTTGGCTACACCTTC.

The chain recombines TRBV6-5 with TRBJ1-4, with TRBD1 matching over 9 bases. J lost 8 bases, V lost 5 bases, and 6 bases had no gene match. The CDR3 covers 14 residues. Germline V gives CDR1 MNHEY, CDR2 SVGAGI. The CDR3 region is CASSLGTGREKLFF. CDR3 DNA sequence: TGTGCCAGCAGTCTCGGGACAGGGAGGGAAAAACTGTTTTTT.

As concerns this clone: Other DNA sequences within the sample encode an identical CDR3. This sequence joins TRBV29-1 and TRBJ1-1; 7 bases match TRBD1. The V segment lost 6 bases and the J segment 5 bases; nucleotides outside the gene matches: 6. CDR1 is SQVTM, CDR2 ANQGSEA, per germline. This CDR3 region has 12 residues. The CDR3 coding sequence is TGCAGCGTAGCCAGGGGGGATACTGAAGCTTTCTTT. It encodes CSVARGDTEAFF.

The chain couples TRBV27 to TRBJ2-1; possible D gene TRBD1, 5 bases. V lost 2 bases to trimming and J lost 0 bases, with 14 bases between them. This CDR3 comprises 17 residues. Germline V CDR1 and CDR2: MNHEY, SMNVEV (reference sequence). DNA of the CDR3: TGTGCCAGCAGTTTAAGGGGTCATATGAGCTCCTACAATGAGCAGTTCTTC. It is translated as CASSLRGHMSSYNEQFF.

J is TRBJ2-7 and V is TRBV5-6; a possible D gene is TRBD1 (5 bases). Looked up from germline, CDR1 is SGHDT and CDR2 is YYEEEE. The length of the CDR3 is 17 residues. Trimming shortened V by 1 base and J by 0 bases, and 17 bases separated the two germline ends. CDR3 nucleotide sequence: TGTGCCAGCAGCTTGAGGGTGGCAGGGCTCAGCTCCTACGAGCAGTACGTC. Its protein product is CASSLRVAGLSSYEQYV.

The chain is built from TRBV10-3 and TRBJ2-7, with 7 bases matching TRBD2. The CDR3 spans 14 residues. The V gene's germline CDR1 is ENHRY and CDR2 SYGVKD. V shed 3 bases, J shed 10 bases, and the junction held 12 bases outside the gene matches. CDR3 nucleotide sequence: TGTGCCATCAGTGATCGGCGGCGGGAGCCGACACAGTACGTC. This sequence encodes CAISDRRREPTQYV.

The V and J genes are TRBV9 and TRBJ1-5, with D maybe TRBD1 (5 bases). The length of the CDR3 is 15 residues. Trimming took 0 bases from V and 0 from J, leaving 7 bases between them. Germline CDR1 and CDR2: SGDLS and YYNGEE. Here the CDR3 reads CASSVGGDSNQPQHF. For the CDR3, the DNA is TGTGCCAGCAGCGTAGGGGGGGATAGCAATCAGCCCCAGCATTTT. The full variable domain, completed using reference TRBV9 and TRBJ1-5, is DSGVTQTPKHLITATGQRVTLRCSPRSGDLSVYWYQQSLDQGLQFLIQYYNGEERAKGNILERFSAQQFPDLHSELNLSSLELGDSALYFCASSVGGDSNQPQHFGDGTRLSIL.

This rearrangement joins TRBV18 to TRBJ2-1, with 13 nucleotides matching TRBD2. The junction had 1 base not matched to a gene; V was cut back by 4 bases and J by 4 bases. This CDR3 comprises 15 residues. In germline, CDR1 is KGHSH, CDR2 LQKENI. CDR3 sequence (DNA): TGTGCCAGCTCACAGGGACTAGCGGGGTACAATGAGCAGTTCTTC. Its protein product is CASSQGLAGYNEQFF.

This clone occurred once. This chain's CDR3 is CAIRDSSYYSNQPQHF. The CDR3 DNA sequence: TGTGCCATCCGGGACAGCAGCTATTATAGCAATCAGCCCCAGCATTTT. J is TRBJ1-5 and V is TRBV19; 7 nucleotides align to TRBD1. Unmatched junction bases numbered 12, after V lost 10 bases and J lost 0 bases. CDR3 size: 16 residues. Germline V gives CDR1 LNHDA, CDR2 SQIVND (reference sequence).

This clone was observed a few times. The rearrangement uses TRBV4-2 and TRBJ2-7; TRBD1 agrees at 9 bases. The trim removed 3 bases at V and 6 bases at J, leaving 3 bases unmatched. The CDR3 spans 13 residues. Germline V CDR1 and CDR2: LGHNA, YNFKEQ. In DNA form, the CDR3 reads TGTGCCAGCAGCCAGGACAGGGGACTCGAGCAGTACTTC. Protein product: CASSQDRGLEQYF.

The chain is built from TRBV9 and TRBJ1-2; TRBD1 aligns across 9 bases. This CDR3 contains 13 residues. Looked up from germline, CDR1 is SGDLS and CDR2 is YYNGEE. Trimming at V came to 3 bases and at J to 7 bases, leaving 4 bases not matched to a gene. The CDR3 sequence is CASSGDREIGYTF. CDR3 nucleotides: TGTGCCAGCAGCGGGGACAGGGAAATTGGCTACACCTTC.

This clone was counted a single time. The rearrangement links TRBV29-1 to TRBJ2-5; possibly TRBD1 for D (5 bases). The ends were cut back, 3 bases at V and 3 bases at J, with 8 bases in the middle. The CDR3 totals 12 residues. CDR1 and CDR2 from the germline V gene are SQVTM and ANQGSEA. The CDR3 loop is CSVEGREETQYF. The DNA of the CDR3 is TGCAGCGTTGAGGGCAGGGAAGAGACCCAGTACTTC.

The gene calls are TRBV19 and TRBJ1-5; the D gene is possibly TRBD1 (5 bases). Germline-derived CDR1 and CDR2 are LNHDA and SQIVND (reference sequence). The V end was cut by 10 bases, the J end by 4 bases, with 20 bases between. The CDR3 is made up of 15 amino acids. The CDR3 reads CATVPPGGFNQPQHF. The CDR3, as DNA: TGTGCCACGGTGCCCCCCGGGGGTTTTAATCAGCCCCAGCATTTT.

The chain combines TRBV2 with TRBJ1-6; TRBD1 matches at 8 bases. V shed 5 bases, J shed 0 bases, and the junction held 6 bases outside the gene matches. The CDR3 spans 17 residues. The germline V gene has CDR1 SNHLY and CDR2 FYNNEI. The CDR3 sequence is CASSSGGSSSYNSPLHF. CDR3 bases: TGTGCCAGCAGTTCAGGGGGCTCGAGCTCCTATAATTCACCCCTCCACTTT.

This chain connects TRBV6-5 to TRBJ1-1, with 8 bases identical to TRBD1. In germline, CDR1 is MNHEY, CDR2 SVGAGI. The CDR3 loop spans 13 amino acids. V lost 3 bases, J lost 7 bases, and 4 bases stayed unmatched. The DNA of the CDR3 is TGTGCCAGCAGTTATAAGGGGACAGGTGAAGCTTTCTTT. It codes for CASSYKGTGEAFF.

This clone is a singleton in its sample. This chain connects TRBV5-6 to TRBJ1-2; weak D call: TRBD1 (6 bases). This CDR3 region has 14 residues. V dropped 10 bases and J dropped 4 bases, with 20 bases sitting between them. Looked up from germline, CDR1 is SGHDT and CDR2 is YYEEEE. The CDR3 DNA sequence: TGTGCCTCGAGGGGGGGGGAACGCCCCTATGGCTACACCTTC. Protein: CASRGGERPYGYTF.

About this clone: The sample contains more than one DNA sequence encoding this CDR3. This rearrangement joins TRBV9 to TRBJ2-3, with TRBD2 matching over 7 bases. The CDR3 covers 16 residues. The germline gives CDR1 SGDLS, CDR2 YYNGEE. Germline trimming cut 0 bases from V and 1 base from J; bases unmatched to any gene: 5. In nucleotides, the CDR3 is TGTGCCAGCAGCGTAGAGCCGGGAGGAGGCACAGATACGCAGTATTTT. Protein: CASSVEPGGGTDTQYF.

This rearrangement joins TRBV6-5 to TRBJ1-2, with a tentative D call TRBD1 (5 bases). This CDR3 has 15 residues. Per the germline V gene, CDR1 is MNHEY and CDR2 is SVGAGI. Deletions cut 0 bases from V and 1 base from J, with 9 bases between. This CDR3 reads CASSYSAGINYGYTF. DNA for the CDR3: TGTGCCAGCAGTTACTCCGCAGGGATTAACTATGGCTACACCTTC.

The V gene is TRBV5-4, the J gene TRBJ2-6, with 10 bases matching TRBD1. Germline values: CDR1 SGHNT, CDR2 YYREEE (reference sequence). V dropped 2 bases and J dropped 1; count of bases not matched to a gene: 9. This CDR3 is built from 19 residues. CDR3 protein: CASSFGGQGGLSGANVLTF. In nucleotides, the CDR3 is TGTGCCAGCAGCTTTGGAGGACAGGGGGGACTTTCTGGGGCCAACGTCCTGACTTTC.

This clone came up once. This chain joins TRBV2 and TRBJ1-3; D perhaps matches TRBD1 (5 bases). The CDR3 consists of 13 residues. The germline CDR1 and CDR2 sequences are SNHLY and FYNNEI. V was cut by 4 bases and J by 4 bases, with 8 bases left in between. In DNA, the CDR3 is TGTGCCAGCAGTGGGACACACGGAAACACCATATATTTT. As protein: CASSGTHGNTIYF. The complete variable domain, with remaining parts taken from reference TRBV2 and TRBJ1-3, reads EPEVTQTPSHQVTQMGQEVILRCVPISNHLYFYWYRQILGQKVEFLVSFYNNEISEKSEIFDDQFSVERPDGSNFTLKIRSTKLEDSAMYFCASSGTHGNTIYFGEGSWLTVV.

This sequence joins TRBV15 and TRBJ2-5; 11 bases match TRBD2. Per germline, CDR1 LNHNV and CDR2 YYDKDF (reference sequence). The CDR3 consists of 17 residues. The V segment lost 4 bases and the J segment 2 bases; nucleotides outside the gene matches: 9. The chain's CDR3 is CATSTDPGTSGQETQYF. The CDR3 bases are TGTGCCACCAGCACGGATCCCGGGACTAGCGGACAAGAGACCCAGTACTTC.

This chain connects TRBV10-2 to TRBJ2-3, with D possibly TRBD2 on 5 matching bases. CDR1 and CDR2 (germline): WSHSY, SAAADI. There are 13 residues in the CDR3. The germline V and J ends were trimmed by 2 bases and 13 bases, with 16 bases remaining between them. CDR3 bases: TGCGCCAGCAGTGAGGGTTTACCAACGGAGGAGTATTTT. This gives the protein CASSEGLPTEEYF.

V is TRBV19 and J is TRBJ2-3; D is perhaps TRBD2 (6 bases). CDR1 LNHDA and CDR2 SQIVND come from the germline V gene (reference sequence). The CDR3 sequence is 16 residues long. The V and J ends lost 1 base and 0 bases respectively, with 11 bases between them. The CDR3 protein is CASSIGRGWSTDTQYF. The CDR3 DNA is TGTGCCAGTAGTATAGGGAGGGGATGGAGCACAGATACGCAGTATTTT. Full variable domain (missing parts from reference TRBV19 and TRBJ2-3): DGGITQSPKYLFRKEGQNVTLSCEQNLNHDAMYWYRQDPGQGLRLIYYSQIVNDFQKGDIAEGYSVSREKKESFPLTVTSAQKNPTAFYLCASSIGRGWSTDTQYFGPGTRLTVL.

The V call is TRBV15, the J call TRBJ1-2; D may be TRBD1 (6 bases). The germline V gene has CDR1 LNHNV and CDR2 YYDKDF (reference sequence). This CDR3 spans 15 amino acids. Deletions cut 0 bases from V and 5 bases from J, with 13 bases between. The chain's CDR3 is CATSRERTDYYGYTF. CDR3 bases: TGTGCCACCAGCAGAGAGAGGACAGACTATTATGGCTACACCTTC. Using reference TRBV15 and TRBJ1-2 for the parts outside the CDR3, the full variable domain is DAMVIQNPRYQVTQFGKPVTLSCSQTLNHNVMYWYQQKSSQAPKLLFHYYDKDFNNEADTPDNFQSRRPNTSFCFLDIRSPGLGDTAMYLCATSRERTDYYGYTFGSGTRLTVV.

This clone was picked up a small number of times. This chain connects TRBV19 to TRBJ1-5, with D unclear. V lost 3 bases and J lost 7, with 13 bases in between. CDR1 LNHDA and CDR2 SQIVND come from the germline V gene (reference sequence). The CDR3 has 14 residues. DNA of the CDR3: TGTGCCAGTAGTATCAGGTCGGCGGGGCAGCCCCAGCATTTT. The encoded protein is CASSIRSAGQPQHF.

In DNA form, the CDR3 reads TGTGCCATCGGCACGGACATCCAATCCCAGCCCCAGCATTTT. Amino acid sequence: CAIGTDIQSQPQHF. The V call is TRBV10-3, the J call TRBJ1-5; perhaps TRBD1 as D (5 bases). With 8 bases removed from V and 7 bases from J, the gap between germline ends came to 18 bases. The germline gives CDR1 ENHRY, CDR2 SYGVKD. The CDR3 is 14 amino acids.